This T cell receptor (beta chain) was captured in a study of neurological immune-mediated disorders. The time point is: technical triplicate 2. This clonotype was seen only a few times. V lost 7 bases and J lost 5; bases outside the gene matches: 6. The CDR3 is made up of 13 amino acids. One entry per CDR3 protein results from TCRdb running MiXCR on the 5' RACE reads. The repertoire holds tens of thousands of distinct CDR3 sequences, around 24% seen once, with 4.6% in the top ten. The receptor's source is a man aged 60 to 69 with HTLV-1-associated myelopathy (HAM/TSP). This chain links TRBV12-3 or TRBV12-4 with TRBJ2-5; 8 bases agree with TRBD1. Sequenced sample: PBMCs. CDR3 nucleotide sequence: TGTGCCAGCACGCAGGGGGCGGAGGAGACCCAGTACTTC. Translation gives CASTQGAEETQYF.